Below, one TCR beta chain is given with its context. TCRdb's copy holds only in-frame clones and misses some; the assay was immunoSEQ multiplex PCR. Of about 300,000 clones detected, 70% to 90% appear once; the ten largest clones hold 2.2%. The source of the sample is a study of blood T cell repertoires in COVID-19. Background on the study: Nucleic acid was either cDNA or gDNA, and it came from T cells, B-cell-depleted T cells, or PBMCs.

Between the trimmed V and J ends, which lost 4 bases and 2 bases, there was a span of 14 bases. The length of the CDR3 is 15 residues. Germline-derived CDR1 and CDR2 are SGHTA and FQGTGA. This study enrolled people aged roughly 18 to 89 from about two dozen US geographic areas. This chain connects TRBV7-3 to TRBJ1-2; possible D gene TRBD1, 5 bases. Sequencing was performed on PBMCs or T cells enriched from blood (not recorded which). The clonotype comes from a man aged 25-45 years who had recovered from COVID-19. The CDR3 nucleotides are TGTGCCAGCAGCTCAGAGGTCAGGGCGAACTATGGCTACACCTTC. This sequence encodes CASSSEVRANYGYTF.